This T cell receptor beta chain was captured by sequencing in a study of T cell changes during pregnancy in multiple sclerosis. The CDR3 is 16 amino acids. With V trimmed by 4 bases and J by 0 bases, 7 bases remained unmatched. Germline-derived CDR1 and CDR2 are SGDLS and YYNGEE. This clone was seen more than once but under ten times. TCRdb's copy holds only in-frame clones and misses some; the assay was immunoSEQ multiplex PCR. The sample has approximately 61,000 clones, approximately 85% seen once. The V gene is TRBV9, the J gene TRBJ1-1; 9 positions agree with TRBD1. The receptor's source is a female donor with multiple sclerosis, enrolled in a pregnancy study. The sample here was peripheral blood, taken in the first trimester of pregnancy. The CDR3 DNA reads as TGTGCCAGCAGCTTGGGACAGGGAAACATGAACACTGAAGCTTTCTTT. Translating it yields CASSLGQGNMNTEAFF.